Following are 28 T cell receptor beta chains from one sample sequenced in a study of CD4+ T cells in melanoma. Assay used: immunoSEQ multiplex PCR; TCRdb lists only in-frame clones, some missing. Of some 150,000 clones detected, 80% to 95% appear once; the ten largest clones hold over 1.5%. These receptors all stem from a human donor with melanoma.

A single count supports this clone. J is TRBJ1-1 and V is TRBV6-1, with D unresolved. Germline V gene sequence: CDR1 MNHNS, CDR2 SASEGT. The CDR3 totals 13 residues. Trimming removed 11 bases from V and 1 base from J, with 14 bases in between. CDR3 region: CALRDLWNTEAFF. The CDR3 coding sequence is TGTGCCCTAAGAGACTTGTGGAACACTGAAGCTTTCTTT.

The CDR3 DNA follows: TGTGCCAGCAGTTACCGCCCTAGCGGGGGGCGAAATGAGCAGTTCTTC. This gives the protein CASSYRPSGGRNEQFF. The chain recombines TRBV6-5 with TRBJ2-1, with 11 positions matching TRBD2. From germline, CDR1 is MNHEY and CDR2 SVGAGI. The V gene end was trimmed by 2 bases and the J gene end by 7 bases; junction bases not matched to a gene: 7. CDR3 size: 16 residues.

The V and J genes are TRBV7-2 and TRBJ1-2; D gene uncertain. This CDR3 contains 14 residues. Germline-derived CDR1 and CDR2 are SGHTA and FQGNSA. Between the trimmed V and J ends, which lost 0 bases and 7 bases, there was a span of 12 bases. The CDR3 sequence: CASSLARTVRGYTF. In DNA, the CDR3 is TGTGCCAGCAGCTTAGCTCGGACCGTGCGTGGCTACACCTTC.

This chain uses TRBV5-4 with TRBJ1-2, with D perhaps matching TRBD1 (5 bases). The germline V and J ends were trimmed by 2 bases and 0 bases, with 17 bases remaining between them. Germline V gives CDR1 SGHNT, CDR2 YYREEE (reference sequence). CDR3 length equals 17 residues. The CDR3 coding sequence is TGTGCCAGCAGCTTATCAGGGACTCTTCTGACTAACTATGGCTACACCTTC. This encodes CASSLSGTLLTNYGYTF.

This clone was picked up a small number of times. V and J are TRBV11-2 and TRBJ1-4, with a weak D call TRBD1 (5 bases). The CDR3 contains 14 residues. Germline V CDR1 and CDR2: SGHAT, FQNNGV. The V and J ends lost 3 bases and 4 bases respectively, with 9 bases between them. This CDR3 reads CASSFSGSNEKLFF. Written as DNA, the CDR3 is TGTGCCAGCAGCTTTTCAGGGAGTAATGAAAAACTGTTTTTT.

The chain combines TRBV10-3 with TRBJ1-2; D unclear. Germline CDR1 reads ENHRY; CDR2 reads SYGVKD. Trimming pared 0 bases from V and 5 bases from J, leaving 10 bases between. The CDR3 has 14 residues. The CDR3 bases are TGTGCCATCAGTGAGTCGATGGTGGAGTATGGCTACACCTTC. This gives the protein CAISESMVEYGYTF.

The genes are TRBV5-1 and TRBJ2-7, with 8 bases matching TRBD1. Germline-derived CDR1 and CDR2 are SGHRS and YFSETQ. V shed 0 bases, J shed 4 bases, and the junction held 9 bases outside the gene matches. The CDR3 has 16 residues. For the CDR3, the DNA is TGCGCCAGCAGCTTGGGAGCAGGGGGCGAAACTTACGAGCAGTACTTC. This gives the protein CASSLGAGGETYEQYF.

The genes are TRBV27 and TRBJ2-3; D is undetermined. The V end lost 4 bases, the J end lost 0 bases, and 14 bases lay between the germline ends. Germline CDR1 reads MNHEY; CDR2 reads SMNVEV (reference sequence). The CDR3 contains 16 residues. CDR3 sequence reads: CASSSLLLASTDTQYF. In DNA form, the CDR3 reads TGTGCCAGCAGTTCCCTACTACTCGCGAGCACAGATACGCAGTATTTT.

The rearrangement uses TRBV10-3 and TRBJ1-1, with 8 positions matching TRBD1. This CDR3 is built from 16 residues. V trimming: 3 bases; J trimming: 1 base; junction bases outside the gene matches: 7. Germline V gives CDR1 ENHRY, CDR2 SYGVKD. The CDR3 region has the DNA TGTGCCATCAGTGACGTGGGGGGGACAGGGAACACTGAAGCTTTCTTT. Amino acids: CAISDVGGTGNTEAFF.

J is TRBJ1-1 and V is TRBV6-1; D gene unclear. The CDR3 runs 13 residues. Trimming took 8 bases from V and 1 from J, leaving 11 bases between them. Germline loops: CDR1 MNHNS, CDR2 SASEGT. The DNA of the CDR3 is TGTGCCAGCCAGATCGCAGCGAACACTGAAGCTTTCTTT. It encodes CASQIAANTEAFF.

This clone was counted a few times. The J gene is TRBJ2-3, the V gene TRBV15, with D perhaps being TRBD1 or TRBD2 (5 bases each). The CDR3 covers 12 residues. The V end lost 1 base, the J end lost 9 bases, and 8 bases lay between the germline ends. Germline V gives CDR1 LNHNV, CDR2 YYDKDF (reference sequence). The CDR3 loop reads CATSRVGVTQYF. The CDR3 coding sequence is TGTGCCACCAGCAGAGTGGGGGTAACGCAGTATTTT.

V is TRBV4-1 and J is TRBJ2-6; D gene ambiguous. V shed 1 base and J shed 0 bases, with 10 bases lying between them. This CDR3 spans 17 amino acids. CDR1 is MGHRA and CDR2 is YSYEKL in the germline V gene. The CDR3 loop reads CASSQAKESSGANVLTF. DNA of the CDR3: TGCGCCAGCAGCCAAGCTAAAGAGAGCTCTGGGGCCAACGTCCTGACTTTC.

V usage is TRBV9 and J usage is TRBJ1-1; possibly TRBD1 for D (5 bases). Looked up from germline, CDR1 is SGDLS and CDR2 is YYNGEE. The CDR3 is 14 amino acids. V was cut by 4 bases and J by 3 bases, with 13 bases left in between. CDR3 in DNA: TGTGCCAGCAGCCCCAGGGTTACTGACACTGAAGCTTTCTTT. Protein: CASSPRVTDTEAFF.

The chain recombines TRBV11-2 with TRBJ2-1; unclear D gene. Germline lookup yields CDR1 SGHAT and CDR2 FQNNGV. The CDR3 is 11 residues long. The V end lost 5 bases, the J end lost 6 bases, and 5 bases lay between the germline ends. The CDR3, as DNA: TGTGCCAGCAGCCGTACCAATGAGCAGTTCTTC. This codes for CASSRTNEQFF. Combining the CDR3 with reference TRBV11-2 and TRBJ2-1 gives the whole variable domain EAGVAQSPRYKIIEKRQSVAFWCNPISGHATLYWYQQILGQGPKLLIQFQNNGVVDDSQLPKDRFSAERLKGVDSTLKIQPAKLEDSAVYLCASSRTNEQFFGPGTRLTVL.

This rearrangement joins TRBV5-1 to TRBJ2-7, with D perhaps TRBD2 (5 bases). There are 14 residues in the CDR3. V dropped 5 bases and J dropped 1 base, with 13 bases sitting between them. CDR1 and CDR2 (germline): SGHRS, YFSETQ. CDR3 amino acids: CASSEHRESYEQYF. CDR3 nucleotide sequence: TGCGCCAGCAGTGAGCATAGGGAGTCCTACGAGCAGTACTTC.

The chain carries TRBV7-9 and TRBJ2-7; D ambiguous. The CDR3 is 12 amino acids. Deletions cut 5 bases from V and 6 bases from J, with 11 bases between. Germline CDR1 reads SEHNR; CDR2 reads FQNEAQ (reference sequence). The CDR3 DNA follows: TGTGCCAGCAGCGCCGCTCTAGTCGAGCAGTACTTC. Amino acid sequence: CASSAALVEQYF.

This chain uses TRBV7-3 with TRBJ1-1; D remains ambiguous. CDR3 length: 15 residues. The V and J ends lost 2 bases and 4 bases respectively, with 14 bases between them. Germline assignment: CDR1 SGHTA and CDR2 FQGTGA. For the CDR3, the DNA is TGTGCCAGCAGCTTATCGCCGGCCACGGGCACTGAAGCTTTCTTT. Translating it yields CASSLSPATGTEAFF.

The V and J genes are TRBV6-1 and TRBJ2-7, with D unresolved. The CDR3 runs 13 residues. The V gene lost 4 bases and the J gene lost 2 bases, with 9 bases spanning the gap. Germline V gene lookup returns CDR1 MNHNS and CDR2 SASEGT. The CDR3, as DNA: TGTGCCAGCAGTGTCCCACCGACCTACGAGCAGTACTTC. Translation: CASSVPPTYEQYF.

This chain connects TRBV21-1 to TRBJ1-5. TRBV21-1 counts as a pseudogene. CDR3 length: 17 residues. This CDR3 is CASSKARAGRPDQPQHF. Written as DNA, the CDR3 is TGTGCCAGCAGCAAAGCGAGGGCCGGACGACCTGATCAGCCCCAGCATTTT.

The V and J genes are TRBV19 and TRBJ2-2; D not resolved. Trimming stripped 6 bases from V and 5 bases from J, with 19 bases between. This CDR3 contains 16 residues. CDR1 and CDR2 from the germline V gene are LNHDA and SQIVND (reference sequence). CDR3 protein: CASSIPGLGTTGELFF. CDR3 DNA: TGTGCCAGTAGCATACCAGGATTAGGTACTACCGGGGAGCTGTTTTTT.

The chain joins TRBV15 to TRBJ1-1; D is undetermined. Trimming took 5 bases from V and 4 from J, leaving 14 bases between them. The germline gives CDR1 LNHNV, CDR2 YYDKDF (reference sequence). CDR3 length: 14 residues. CDR3 protein: CATSAPGRSTEAFF. The CDR3 coding sequence is TGTGCCACCAGCGCACCAGGCAGATCCACTGAAGCTTTCTTT.

The rearrangement joins TRBV11-2 to TRBJ1-6; tentative D call: TRBD1 (5 bases). Germline V gives CDR1 SGHAT, CDR2 FQNNGV. Trimming removed 0 bases at V and 7 bases at J, with 13 bases between. CDR3 size: 16 residues. The CDR3 DNA reads as TGTGCCAGCAGCTTAGATGGGGCAGCCCGAAATTCACCCCTCCACTTT. Protein: CASSLDGAARNSPLHF.

The V gene is TRBV4-1, the J gene TRBJ1-2, with 7 bases matching TRBD1. The ends lost 5 bases at V and 5 bases at J; junction bases unmatched: 14. The CDR3 has 16 residues. In germline, CDR1 is MGHRA, CDR2 YSYEKL. CDR3 in amino acids: CASSGEGQLVWYGYTF. The CDR3 region has the DNA TGCGCCAGCAGCGGGGAGGGACAGCTCGTTTGGTATGGCTACACCTTC.

This clone was detected once. The CDR3 nucleotides are TGTGCCAGCAGTGCGGACGGTGGCACAGATACGCAGTATTTT. Protein: CASSADGGTDTQYF. The rearrangement links TRBV2 to TRBJ2-3; D gene unclear. Trimming pared 4 bases from V and 1 base from J, leaving 9 bases between. The germline gives CDR1 SNHLY, CDR2 FYNNEI. This CDR3 region has 14 residues.

The chain employs TRBV11-2 and TRBJ2-2, with a weak D call TRBD1 (5 bases). V lost 5 bases and J lost 6, with 25 bases in between. The CDR3 is made up of 18 amino acids. From germline, CDR1 is SGHAT and CDR2 FQNNGV. The CDR3, as DNA: TGTGCCAGCAGCCTCTGGGTCGGGTTAAGGGGCGAGTCCGGGGAGCTGTTTTTT. It specifies CASSLWVGLRGESGELFF.

V and J are TRBV11-2 and TRBJ1-5, with a possible D match to TRBD1 (6 bases). Germline values: CDR1 SGHAT, CDR2 FQNNGV. The CDR3 totals 16 residues. Between the trimmed V and J ends, which lost 5 bases and 2 bases, there was a span of 16 bases. CDR3 protein: CASSTTRQVGNQPQHF. In DNA, the CDR3 is TGTGCCAGCAGCACTACCCGACAGGTTGGCAATCAGCCCCAGCATTTT.

The CDR3 DNA is TGCGCCAGCAGCTTTGGGTCGTCAGTGGGTAATGAAAAACTGTTTTTT. Amino acids: CASSFGSSVGNEKLFF. The chain uses TRBV5-1 and TRBJ1-4; no definite D call. Germline V gene lookup returns CDR1 SGHRS and CDR2 YFSETQ. The CDR3 spans 16 residues. Trimming left V 2 bases short and J 4 bases short, with 15 bases between.

The gene calls are TRBV5-7 and TRBJ1-5, with 7 bases lining up with TRBD1. TRBV5-7 is sorted into the ORF group, with uncertain function. The CDR3 has 15 residues. V trimming: 0 bases; J trimming: 4 bases; junction bases outside the gene matches: 4. The CDR3 region is CASSLVGQINQPQHF. The DNA of the CDR3 is TGTGCCAGCAGCTTGGTGGGACAGATAAATCAGCCCCAGCATTTT.